This T cell receptor (beta chain) emerged from a study of Graves' ophthalmopathy and Graves' hyperthyroidism. Beta-chain TCR CDR3 regions were amplified from RNA transcripts. First-round RT-PCR used HTBI primers; second-round multiplex PCR followed. MiXCR, applied by TCRdb to the multiplex PCR reads, yields one record per CDR3 protein. This table holds about 390,000 distinct CDR3 sequences, approximately 18% found once. This CDR3 contains 15 residues. Trimming cost V 0 bases and J 3 bases, with 11 bases left between them. CDR1 and CDR2 from the germline V gene are LNHNV and YYDKDF (reference sequence).

The rearrangement links TRBV15 to TRBJ2-5; TRBD2 is a possible D gene (5 bases). This TCR came from an adult woman with stable Graves' hyperthyroidism. Sequenced sample: peripheral blood. DNA for the CDR3: TGTGCCACCAGCAGAGAGACGGGGTCCGAAGAGACCCAGTACTTC. Translation gives CATSRETGSEETQYF.